A selection of T cell receptor beta chains follows, all from one sample in a study of blood T cell repertoires in COVID-19. Here immunoSEQ multiplex PCR was the method, and the copy in TCRdb shows in-frame clones only, minus some. Here the sample spans some 44,000 clones, approximately 88% being singletons. Sequenced sample: peripheral blood. The receptors were sampled from a man aged 60-69 years with active COVID-19. The CDR3 runs from the conserved cysteine through the conserved F or W.

J	V	CDR3
TRBJ1-1	TRBV6-5	CASSYSVGHPGTEAFF
TRBJ2-2	TRBV7-3	CASSLRASGDTGELFF
TRBJ1-5	TRBV4-2	CASSQDLTGGLSNQPQHF
TRBJ2-3	TRBV6-2/TRBV6-3	CASSYSRGSTDTQYF
TRBJ2-7	TRBV30	CAWSPRLAGGSYEQYF
TRBJ1-1	TRBV18	CASSQRGYGTEAFF
TRBJ2-1	TRBV30	CAWTTGDSGYNEQFF
TRBJ2-1	TRBV4-3	CASSPGLAGGNFEQFF
TRBJ2-1	TRBV24-1	CATSGPAGDNEQFF
TRBJ2-1	TRBV5-1	CASSRRLAGGHNEQFF